This T cell receptor beta chain was recovered during a study of blood T cells in healthy people across ages (dated by TCRdb to the mid-2010s). Concerning the study at large: In model experiments, template switching captured roughly one uniquely barcoded TCR beta cDNA molecule for every two T cells. The donors were divided into four age groups: young (average approximately 15 years), middle-aged (roughly 42), aged (roughly 60) and long-lived (about 79). The study measured age-related changes in TCR beta repertoire diversity using deep sequencing normalized with unique cDNA molecular identifiers. To avoid experimental bias, donors of different ages were randomly spread across the sequencing lanes. For two donors (one aged 18 to 29 and one aged 80 or older), the study analyzed two additional independent replicas of 1 million unique cDNA reads from the same blood draw. Study-level results and caveats: Because the CMV infection status of the donors was unknown, age-related changes in expanded clonotypes may potentially have been confounded. Conclusive comparison of naive and antigen-experienced compartments was prevented by the profiling of bulk unsorted PBMCs. The percentage of naive T cells measured by flow cytometry correlated strongly with observed TCR beta diversity. Compared with the aged group, the long-lived group had more naive CD4+ T cells, fewer expanded clones and increased TCR diversity, suggesting age selection. Observed TCR beta diversity per million T cells fell roughly linearly with age, and a significant reduction was already apparent by age about 43. Estimates of total diversity based on one million sequenced T cells were regarded as lower bounds and as underestimates.

The protocol used for the library was 5' RACE. The listed sequencing device is Illumina HiSeq 2500. A second about 7 to 12 cycle PCR used a sample-barcoded 5' primer and a J-beta primer mix. Each TCR beta cDNA molecule received a unique molecular identifier from a template-switch 5' adaptor carrying 12 random nucleotides. Each sample yielded at least 2.5 million CDR3-containing paired-end reads. All of the RNA was converted into first-strand cDNA using the Mint cDNA synthesis kit, with a TRBC-specific oligonucleotide serving as the primer. All cDNA was treated with uracil-DNA glycosylase and then went through a first 18-cycle PCR with the universal primers M1SS and BC2_uni_R. The paper's processing steps were these. For normalization, 1 million high-quality reads were randomly selected from each sample, with every read carrying a distinct molecular identifier. Instead of being binned into consensus sequences, reads with shared molecular identifiers were discarded. MiTCR, set to a Q25 quality threshold and the strictest error-elimination algorithm, was used for CDR3 identification, clonotype clustering and error correction. Lower-bound total TCR beta diversity was estimated with a nonparametric unseen species model using Euler transformation. TCRdb reran the public reads through fastp at Q25 and MiXCR, keeping productive beta chains. Merged by CDR3 protein, the rows form single entries marked with the most common genes and DNA. These V and J calls derive from TCRdb rather than the authors' analysis. The sample data list about 640,000 distinct CDR3 sequences, and approximately 30% of these were observed just once. Less than 20% of the sample lies in the top ten.

This clonotype occurred many times. Its binding antigen is unknown. Qualities for individual bases were not recorded, and no much larger clone is one base off. Donors were approximately 42 systemically healthy Caucasian individuals from Russia aged about 6 to 100 years. Roughly 9 milliliters of peripheral blood were drawn from each donor into EDTA-treated Vacutainer tubes. Ficoll-Paque density-gradient centrifugation was used to isolate PBMCs, with at least 6.5 million per sample. Total RNA was extracted from PBMCs with Trizol reagent, with at least 5.5 micrograms obtained per sample. For every donor, flow cytometry on a PBMC aliquot measured the percentage of naive CD45RAhigh/CD27high T cells. Sequenced input: blood. This TCR derives from an elderly woman in good health.

CDR3 region: CSARSAGLGAVDYGYTF. The base sequence is TGCAGTGCTAGATCCGCGGGATTGGGGGCGGTAGACTATGGCTACACCTTC. The chain employs TRBV20-1 and TRBJ1-2; the D segment could be TRBD1, given 6 matching bases. Per the germline V gene (reference sequence), DFQATT is the CDR1 and SNEGSKA is the CDR2. V and J lose 2 bases and 3 bases, and a span of 22 bases separates them. The cysteine opens and the phenylalanine closes a CDR3 of 17 amino acids. Only CDR3 DNA is held: 51 bases, read in frame from base 1.